The 20 T cell receptor beta chains below were found in one sample sequenced in a study of blood T cell repertoires in COVID-19. Clones were sequenced by immunoSEQ multiplex PCR, and TCRdb holds only the in-frame ones, with some missing. The sample includes about 260,000 clones, around 80% of them seen just once. Material for sequencing was peripheral blood. Every receptor here comes from an elderly woman with acute or convalescent COVID-19.

V is TRBV9 and J is TRBJ1-1, with 7 bases identical to TRBD1. Germline CDR1 reads SGDLS; CDR2 reads YYNGEE. Germline trimming cut 6 bases from V and 7 bases from J; bases unmatched to any gene: 12. The CDR3 length is 14 residues. The CDR3 nucleotides read TGTGCCAGCACCCCTCAGGACAGGAGCTATGAAGCTTTCTTT. Translation gives CASTPQDRSYEAFF.

The sample holds one count of this clone. The chain has TRBV19 and TRBJ2-7, with TRBD2 matching over 12 bases. Germline loops: CDR1 LNHDA, CDR2 SQIVND (reference sequence). This CDR3 is 16 amino acids long. Germline trimming cut 5 bases from V and 6 bases from J; bases unmatched to any gene: 11. The CDR3 region has the DNA TGTGCCAGTAGTTCTGGGGTACTAGCGGGAGGTCGCGAGCAGTACTTC. It translates to CASSSGVLAGGREQYF.

This clone has a single count. The chain combines TRBV11-2 with TRBJ1-1; D ambiguous. Germline loops: CDR1 SGHAT, CDR2 FQNNGV. The CDR3 covers 14 residues. Trimming removed 5 bases at V and 7 bases at J, with 17 bases between. In nucleotides, the CDR3 is TGTGCCAGCAGCCCCCATATTTTGGGGAGTGAAGCTTTCTTT. Its protein product is CASSPHILGSEAFF.

The chain recombines TRBV2 with TRBJ2-3; 9 bases fit TRBD1. The germline V gene encodes CDR1 SNHLY and CDR2 FYNNEI. The V and J ends lost 7 bases and 2 bases, in that order; junction bases with no gene match: 7. This CDR3 comprises 15 residues. CDR3 nucleotides: TGTGCCAGCACCGAGGGGACAGGGTACACAGATACGCAGTATTTT. It encodes CASTEGTGYTDTQYF.

This chain joins TRBV6-2 or TRBV6-3 and TRBJ2-7; 10 nucleotides agree with TRBD1. The CDR3 runs to 14 residues. Trimming cost V 3 bases and J 5 bases; bases outside gene matches: 4. In germline, CDR1 is MNHEY, CDR2 SVGEGT. This CDR3 reads CASSYPGQGNEQYF. CDR3 nucleotide sequence: TGTGCCAGCAGTTATCCGGGACAGGGGAACGAGCAGTACTTC.

This clone came up a few times. This chain links TRBV19 with TRBJ1-2; 12 nucleotides match TRBD1. Per germline, CDR1 LNHDA and CDR2 SQIVND (reference sequence). The trim removed 5 bases at V and 8 bases at J, leaving 9 bases unmatched. The CDR3 consists of 15 residues. As DNA, the CDR3 is TGTGCCAGTAGTCTCCGGGGACAGGGGGCCAACGGCTACACCTTC. Translated, it gives CASSLRGQGANGYTF.

The gene calls are TRBV10-3 and TRBJ2-1, with TRBD2 matching 10 bases. Unmatched junction bases numbered 8, after V lost 2 bases and J lost 7 bases. This CDR3 is 16 amino acids long. Germline CDR1 and CDR2: ENHRY and SYGVKD. CDR3 region: CAISESGGASLNEQFF. CDR3 in DNA: TGTGCCATCAGTGAGAGCGGGGGGGCGAGTTTGAATGAGCAGTTCTTC.

The chain is built from TRBV20-1 and TRBJ1-6; 8 bases fit TRBD1. Germline assignment: CDR1 DFQATT and CDR2 SNEGSKA (reference sequence). The CDR3 spans 15 residues. Unmatched junction bases numbered 9, after V lost 3 bases and J lost 8 bases. The CDR3 sequence: CSASLGQGVDSPLHF. CDR3 in DNA: TGCAGTGCTAGTTTAGGACAGGGTGTTGATTCACCCCTCCACTTT.

The chain is built from TRBV7-3 and TRBJ2-5; 10 nucleotides line up with TRBD2. J gave up 5 bases and V 2 bases, and 8 bases lay outside the gene matches. CDR1 is SGHTA and CDR2 is FQGTGA in the germline V gene. This CDR3 has 16 amino acids. The CDR3 reads CASSLGSSGSIETQYF. CDR3 nucleotide sequence: TGTGCCAGCAGCTTAGGCTCTAGCGGGAGTATCGAGACCCAGTACTTC. Drawing the rest from reference TRBV7-3 and TRBJ2-5, the complete variable domain is GAGVSQTPSNKVTEKGKYVELRCDPISGHTALYWYRQSLGQGPEFLIYFQGTGAADDSGLPNDRFFAVRPEGSVSTLKIQRTERGDSAVYLCASSLGSSGSIETQYFGPGTRLLVL.

The J gene is TRBJ2-6, the V gene TRBV7-9, with a weak D call TRBD2 (6 bases). The CDR3 sequence is 16 residues long. The V and J ends lost 5 bases and 2 bases respectively, with 13 bases between them. CDR1 and CDR2 (germline): SEHNR, FQNEAQ (reference sequence). The CDR3 loop is CASSPPGGTGANVLTF. Here the CDR3 DNA reads TGTGCCAGCAGCCCCCCTGGGGGGACTGGGGCCAACGTCCTGACTTTC.

This sequence joins TRBV7-2 and TRBJ2-1; 10 bases align to TRBD2. V was pared by 2 bases and J by 8 bases, with 9 bases of the junction left unmatched. This CDR3 contains 16 residues. Germline loops: CDR1 SGHTA, CDR2 FQGNSA. The CDR3 here is CASSLSRASGGYEQFF. Written as DNA, the CDR3 is TGTGCCAGCAGCTTATCCCGCGCTAGCGGGGGCTATGAGCAGTTCTTC.

This chain links TRBV10-1 with TRBJ2-5, with TRBD2 matching over 8 bases. CDR1 is WNHNN and CDR2 is SYGVQD in the germline V gene (reference sequence). This CDR3 spans 16 amino acids. V lost 6 bases to trimming and J lost 5 bases; unmatched junction nucleotides: 14. In DNA, the CDR3 is TGCGCCAGCAGGCCACTAGCGGTCCTCCTTCGCGAGACCCAGTACTTC. Encoded protein: CASRPLAVLLRETQYF.

A word on this clone: In the same sample, other DNA sequences code for this CDR3. The chain carries TRBV12-3 or TRBV12-4 and TRBJ1-1, with TRBD1 matching 7 bases. CDR3 length: 11 residues. The junction had 0 bases not matched to a gene; V was cut back by 3 bases and J by 8 bases. CDR3 amino acids: CASSLTGEAFF. DNA for the CDR3: TGTGCCAGCAGTTTGACAGGGGAAGCTTTCTTT.

This chain uses TRBV14 with TRBJ2-1; 13 positions match TRBD2. Trimming took 6 bases from V and 7 from J; bases not matched to a gene: 9. The CDR3 covers 16 residues. Germline CDR1 and CDR2: SGHDN and FVKESK. The CDR3 spells CASRPTLAGGRNEQFF. CDR3 nucleotide sequence: TGTGCCAGCAGGCCTACACTAGCGGGAGGGCGGAATGAGCAGTTCTTC.

V is TRBV30 and J is TRBJ1-1; TRBD1 is a possible D gene (6 bases). CDR1 and CDR2 (germline): GTSNPN, SVGIG (reference sequence). Trimming took off 3 bases at V and 5 bases at J, with 13 bases between the two ends. CDR3 length: 13 residues. The chain's CDR3 is CAWRTLGGTEAFF. DNA of the CDR3: TGTGCCTGGAGGACGTTAGGGGGTACTGAAGCTTTCTTT.

The chain uses TRBV28 and TRBJ1-1; no clear D gene. The length of the CDR3 is 17 residues. In germline, CDR1 is MDHEN, CDR2 SYDVKM. V lost 5 bases, J lost 1 base, and 20 bases lay in between. The CDR3 DNA reads as TGTGCCAGCAGTCCAGCGGGTACTCGGGCGGCGAACACTGAAGCTTTCTTT. This encodes CASSPAGTRAANTEAFF.

This chain uses TRBV2 with TRBJ1-1, with D possibly being TRBD1 (5 bases). Germline values: CDR1 SNHLY, CDR2 FYNNEI. The CDR3 totals 14 residues. Trimming took off 4 bases at V and 2 bases at J, with 11 bases between the two ends. CDR3 nucleotides: TGTGCCAGCAGTGCTGGTGGGGCAAACACTGAAGCTTTCTTT. Amino acids: CASSAGGANTEAFF.

V gene TRBV9 combines with J gene TRBJ2-1, with D unclear. Germline lookup yields CDR1 SGDLS and CDR2 YYNGEE. This CDR3 spans 15 amino acids. The V gene lost 0 bases and the J gene lost 5 bases, with 12 bases spanning the gap. The DNA for the CDR3 is TGTGCCAGCAGCGTAGTCAGCGCACTCCACAATGAGCAGTTCTTC. It translates to CASSVVSALHNEQFF.

V usage is TRBV3-1 (or the pseudogene TRBV3-2) and J usage is TRBJ2-2; TRBD1 aligns across 9 bases. Germline V lookup: CDR1 LGHDT, CDR2 YNNKEL (reference sequence). The ends lost 4 bases at V and 3 bases at J; junction bases unmatched: 12. The CDR3 loop spans 18 amino acids. CDR3 region: CASSPKGGGQGDTGELFF. CDR3 bases: TGTGCCAGCAGCCCCAAGGGGGGGGGACAGGGTGACACCGGGGAGCTGTTTTTT.

CDR3 in DNA: TGTGCCAGCAGACTAGCGGGAGGGGACAATGAGCAGTTCTTC. Translating gives CASRLAGGDNEQFF. The chain carries TRBV19 and TRBJ2-1; 14 bases map to TRBD2. Per the germline V gene, CDR1 is LNHDA and CDR2 is SQIVND (reference sequence). Trimming cost V 9 bases and J 5 bases; bases outside gene matches: 3. This CDR3 has 14 residues. Based on the CDR3 plus reference TRBV19 and TRBJ2-1, the full variable domain is DGGITQSPKYLFRKEGQNVTLSCEQNLNHDAMYWYRQDPGQGLRLIYYSQIVNDFQKGDIAEGYSVSREKKESFPLTVTSAQKNPTAFYLCASRLAGGDNEQFFGPGTRLTVL.